The next 26 T cell receptor beta chains were all read from a single sample in a study of tumor-infiltrating lymphocytes in localized non-small cell lung cancer. Some clones are missing from TCRdb's copy, which holds only in-frame ones; the method was immunoSEQ multiplex PCR. The table includes some 9,300 clones, about 72% detected once. The source material was lung tumor tissue. The origin of the receptors is a human donor with non-small cell lung cancer.

The gene calls are TRBV2 and TRBJ2-4; D may be TRBD1 or TRBD2 (5 bases each). The germline CDR1 and CDR2 sequences are SNHLY and FYNNEI. This CDR3 has 15 amino acids. V shed 4 bases and J shed 7 bases, with 17 bases lying between them. The CDR3 loop is CASSVIGGSLNIQYF. The CDR3, as DNA: TGTGCCAGCAGTGTCATTGGGGGAAGTTTGAACATTCAGTACTTC.

The chain carries TRBV19 and TRBJ1-3; unclear D gene. Germline loops: CDR1 LNHDA, CDR2 SQIVND (reference sequence). The V and J ends lost 6 bases and 0 bases respectively, with 12 bases between them. There are 15 residues in the CDR3. The CDR3 protein is CASSVVGASGNTIYF. The CDR3 DNA reads TGTGCCAGTAGCGTCGTGGGTGCCTCTGGAAACACCATATATTTT.

This clone came up a few times. The chain joins TRBV27 to TRBJ1-1; maybe TRBD1 (6 bases). Trimming pared 0 bases from V and 5 bases from J, leaving 13 bases between. This CDR3 is 15 amino acids long. Germline CDR1 reads MNHEY; CDR2 reads SMNVEV (reference sequence). The CDR3 DNA sequence: TGTGCCAGCAGTTTATCGGGCGGCAGGGGAACTGAAGCTTTCTTT. This encodes CASSLSGGRGTEAFF.

The CDR3 here is CASSLARDRPYNEQFF. The CDR3, as DNA: TGTGCCAGCAGTCTAGCCCGGGACAGACCATACAATGAGCAGTTCTTC. The V gene is TRBV11-3, the J gene TRBJ2-1; TRBD1 matches 7 bases. Germline values: CDR1 SGHNT, CDR2 YENEEA. CDR3 length: 16 amino acids. V was clipped by 6 bases and J by 4 bases; unmatched bases: 12.

The CDR3 protein is CASSYSTSGTQETQYF. DNA for the CDR3: TGTGCCAGCAGTTATTCCACTAGCGGGACCCAAGAGACCCAGTACTTC. This chain uses TRBV6-5 with TRBJ2-5; 10 nucleotides agree with TRBD2. The CDR3 covers 16 residues. V lost 3 bases, J lost 1 base, and 5 bases stayed unmatched. Germline V gene data show CDR1 as MNHEY and CDR2 as SVGAGI.

The chain has TRBV5-1 and TRBJ2-5; TRBD2 aligns across 9 bases. CDR3 length: 16 amino acids. With 2 bases clipped from V and 3 bases from J, the junction kept 8 bases outside the gene matches. Germline CDR1 is SGHRS and CDR2 is YFSETQ. Here the CDR3 reads CASSFQTSGPEETQYF. The CDR3 DNA reads as TGCGCCAGCAGCTTCCAGACTAGCGGCCCCGAAGAGACCCAGTACTTC.

This clone has just one count. The chain joins TRBV25-1 to TRBJ2-5; D call uncertain. The J call is doubtful: the DNA matches TRBJ2-7 better. The germline V gene encodes CDR1 MGHDK and CDR2 SYGVNS. The CDR3 has 15 amino acids. CDR3: CASSEGRFLSYEQYF. In DNA, the CDR3 is TGTGCCAGCAGTGAAGGTCGATTCCTCTCCTACGAGCAGTACTTC.

The chain has TRBV20-1 and TRBJ2-5; D call uncertain. CDR1 and CDR2 from the germline V gene are DFQATT and SNEGSKA (reference sequence). This CDR3 comprises 11 residues. V was cut by 3 bases and J by 2 bases, with 4 bases left in between. The CDR3 here is CSASPQETQYF. The CDR3 region has the DNA TGCAGTGCTAGTCCGCAAGAGACCCAGTACTTC.

The chain employs TRBV7-8 and TRBJ2-1; D is undetermined. The ends were cut back, 4 bases at V and 7 bases at J, with 5 bases in the middle. In germline, CDR1 is SGHVS, CDR2 FQNEAQ. The CDR3 runs 11 residues. CDR3 loop: CASSSGNEQFF. The CDR3 DNA follows: TGTGCCAGCAGCTCAGGTAATGAGCAGTTCTTC.

The chain is built from TRBV10-1 and TRBJ2-3; 8 bases line up with TRBD2. Germline V lookup: CDR1 WNHNN, CDR2 SYGVQD (reference sequence). With V trimmed by 5 bases and J by 4 bases, 5 bases remained unmatched. This CDR3 comprises 14 residues. The CDR3: CASSTTSVPDTQYF. In DNA form, the CDR3 reads TGCGCCAGCAGTACGACTAGCGTGCCAGATACGCAGTATTTT.

J is TRBJ2-2 and V is TRBV30; 8 bases are shared with TRBD1. This CDR3 is 13 amino acids long. With V trimmed by 5 bases and J by 1 base, 0 bases remained unmatched. Germline V lookup: CDR1 GTSNPN, CDR2 SVGIG (reference sequence). The DNA for the CDR3 is TGTGCCTGGGGGACAGGGAACACCGGGGAGCTGTTTTTT. Protein: CAWGTGNTGELFF.

This clone is categorized as medium-sized. Other DNA sequences of this sample code for an identical CDR3. This chain connects TRBV30 to TRBJ1-1, with 7 nucleotides matching TRBD1. Germline CDR1 and CDR2: GTSNPN and SVGIG (reference sequence). J lost 2 bases, V lost 4 bases, and 7 bases had no gene match. This CDR3 has 14 amino acids. The CDR3 DNA reads as TGTGCCTGGAACCTTGGACAGGTAAACACTGAAGCTTTCTTT. Amino acids: CAWNLGQVNTEAFF.

The rearrangement uses TRBV18 and TRBJ1-5, with a possible D match to TRBD1 (5 bases). V was clipped by 4 bases and J by 2 bases, with 9 bases between them. CDR3 length equals 14 residues. Germline values: CDR1 KGHSH, CDR2 LQKENI. CDR3 loop: CASSLGGGNQPQHF. The CDR3 DNA is TGTGCCAGCTCACTTGGGGGGGGCAATCAGCCCCAGCATTTT.

The rearrangement uses TRBV6-6 and TRBJ2-7; a weak D match, TRBD1 (6 bases). The V end lost 0 bases, the J end lost 4 bases, and 10 bases lay between the germline ends. The CDR3 is 14 amino acids. Germline assignment: CDR1 MNHNY and CDR2 SVGAGI (reference sequence). The CDR3 DNA follows: TGTGCCAGCAGTTACTCTCTCAGGGGTTACGAGCAGTACTTC. Translating it yields CASSYSLRGYEQYF.

This chain connects TRBV5-1 to TRBJ2-2; 8 bases align to TRBD2. V lost 2 bases to trimming and J lost 0 bases; unmatched junction nucleotides: 9. CDR1 is SGHRS and CDR2 is YFSETQ in the germline V gene. The CDR3 runs 18 residues. The CDR3: CASSFDPLAGANTGELFF. The CDR3 DNA is TGCGCCAGCAGCTTTGACCCGCTAGCGGGCGCGAACACCGGGGAGCTGTTTTTT.

This sequence joins TRBV7-2 and TRBJ2-1; TRBD2 matches 7 bases. The germline V gene has CDR1 SGHTA and CDR2 FQGNSA. J gave up 9 bases and V 1 base, and 12 bases lay outside the gene matches. The CDR3 is 16 amino acids. The CDR3 is CASSLGGGSARGEQFF. The CDR3 DNA reads TGTGCCAGCAGCTTAGGGGGCGGGAGTGCCCGGGGTGAGCAGTTCTTC.

This clone was observed a few times. The chain uses TRBV29-1 and TRBJ1-3, with D hard to call. This CDR3 has 13 amino acids. Germline CDR1 is SQVTM and CDR2 is ANQGSEA. Trimming stripped 6 bases from V and 4 bases from J, with 13 bases between. The CDR3 nucleotides read TGCAGCGTCCAACTCGACGGGGGAAACACCATATATTTT. It is translated as CSVQLDGGNTIYF. The whole variable domain, remainder taken from reference TRBV29-1 and TRBJ1-3, is SAVISQKPSRDICQRGTSLTIQCQVDSQVTMMFWYRQQPGQSLTLIATANQGSEATYESGFVIDKFPISRPNLTFSTLTVSNMSPEDSSIYLCSVQLDGGNTIYFGEGSWLTVV.

The gene calls are TRBV18 and TRBJ1-6; D is unresolved. The V end lost 6 bases, the J end lost 9 bases, and 15 bases lay between the germline ends. This CDR3 spans 14 amino acids. From germline, CDR1 is KGHSH and CDR2 LQKENI. The CDR3 spells CASSGGSTISPLHF. In DNA, the CDR3 is TGTGCCAGCTCCGGAGGCAGTACGATTTCACCCCTCCACTTT.

Remarks on this clone: Its ends do not fully match the called genes, so a read error is possible. This chain connects TRBV7-7 to TRBJ1-2, with D maybe TRBD1 (5 bases). Germline V gene data show CDR1 as SSHAT and CDR2 as FNYEAQ (reference sequence). The CDR3 totals 16 residues. This chain's CDR3 is CASSSGDPRRYGGYTF. The CDR3 DNA sequence: TGTGCTAGCAGCTCTGGGGACCCCAGGAGGTACGGTGGCTACACCTTC.

This CDR3 reads CASSEWRGQETQYF. CDR3 nucleotide sequence: TGTGCCAGCAGTGAATGGAGGGGGCAAGAGACCCAGTACTTC. This chain links TRBV25-1 with TRBJ2-5; D tentatively reads TRBD1 or TRBD2 (6 bases each). Trimming shortened V by 1 base and J by 2 bases, and 8 bases separated the two germline ends. The CDR3 has 14 residues. CDR1 is MGHDK and CDR2 is SYGVNS in the germline V gene.

The J gene is TRBJ2-7, the V gene TRBV7-2; 9 bases line up with TRBD1. From germline, CDR1 is SGHTA and CDR2 FQGNSA. V lost 1 base and J lost 3; bases outside the gene matches: 4. CDR3 length: 15 amino acids. CDR3 sequence: CASSLVGGQGYEQYF. DNA for the CDR3: TGTGCCAGCAGCTTAGTGGGGGGACAGGGCTACGAGCAGTACTTC.

The genes are TRBV12-5 and TRBJ1-2; maybe TRBD1 (6 bases). The CDR3 loop spans 14 amino acids. Germline V gene lookup returns CDR1 LGHNT and CDR2 FRNRAP. V was shortened by 6 bases and J by 4 bases, with 15 bases between the two germline ends. The CDR3 reads CASGARGGAYGYTF. As DNA, the CDR3 is TGTGCTAGTGGAGCCCGGGGGGGGGCCTATGGCTACACCTTC.

The chain has TRBV28 and TRBJ1-5, with 7 nucleotides matching TRBD1. The germline V gene encodes CDR1 MDHEN and CDR2 SYDVKM. The CDR3 consists of 14 residues. J lost 7 bases, V lost 3 bases, and 6 bases had no gene match. CDR3 in amino acids: CASSFYRGAQPQHF. The DNA of the CDR3 is TGTGCCAGCAGTTTTTACAGGGGTGCCCAGCCCCAGCATTTT.

CDR3 in amino acids: CASSLIPGSGELFF. The DNA of the CDR3 is TGTGCCAGCAGTCTCATTCCGGGCTCCGGGGAGCTGTTTTTT. The chain is built from TRBV6-4 and TRBJ2-2; D gene ambiguous. This CDR3 is built from 14 residues. Germline CDR1 and CDR2: MRHNA and SNTAGT. Trimming cost V 5 bases and J 6 bases, with 13 bases left between them.

The chain links TRBV9 to TRBJ2-2; 11 bases agree with TRBD2. Trimming cost V 0 bases and J 0 bases; bases outside gene matches: 4. Germline CDR1 SGDLS, CDR2 YYNGEE. The CDR3 is 18 amino acids. Here the CDR3 reads CASSVGLAGGSNTGELFF. The CDR3 nucleotides are TGTGCCAGCAGCGTAGGCCTAGCGGGGGGATCGAACACCGGGGAGCTGTTTTTT.

The J gene is TRBJ2-1, the V gene TRBV5-5; 9 nucleotides match TRBD2. This CDR3 is 16 amino acids long. CDR1 SGHKS and CDR2 YYEKEE come from the germline V gene (reference sequence). J was trimmed by 10 bases and V by 0 bases; bases with no gene match: 11. As DNA, the CDR3 is TGTGCCAGCAGCTTGGCCGTTAGCGGGGGAATGGGGGAGCAGTTCTTC. Protein: CASSLAVSGGMGEQFF.